These 19 T cell receptor beta chains share one sample of origin, sequenced in a study of metastatic and nonmetastatic thyroid tumors. No treatment of any kind had been given to any patient before thyroid surgery. TCRdb re-called clones from the PCR reads using MiXCR. The sample has approximately 12,000 clones, 30% to 35% seen once; the top ten hold 12%. The sample was tumor tissue. The origin of the receptors is a female donor with papillary thyroid cancer or a benign thyroid nodule (not recorded which). Some clones in this sample may be carry-over from other donors' samples.

The gene calls are TRBV20-1 and TRBJ2-7, with a weak D call TRBD1 (6 bases). Looked up from germline, CDR1 is DFQATT and CDR2 is SNEGSKA (reference sequence). The CDR3 length is 11 residues. Trimming pared 3 bases from V and 7 bases from J, leaving 10 bases between. The CDR3, as DNA: TGCAGTGCTAGTTGGGGGCGTGAGCAGTACTTC. Amino acids: CSASWGREQYF.

This clone was detected many times. The chain couples TRBV27 to TRBJ2-3, with 8 bases aligning to TRBD2. This CDR3 is 16 amino acids long. V lost 2 bases and J lost 4; bases outside the gene matches: 8. Germline V lookup: CDR1 MNHEY, CDR2 SMNVEV (reference sequence). CDR3 sequence (DNA): TGTGCCAGCAGTTTAACCAGCGGGAGTATCGCAGATACGCAGTATTTT. This translates into CASSLTSGSIADTQYF.

This clone was seen once. This may be a read error, as it is one base from a much larger clone. The same CDR3 can be traced to other DNA sequences in this sample. This chain joins TRBV18 and TRBJ2-7, with 13 bases that match TRBD2. CDR1 is KGHSH, CDR2 LQKENI, per germline. CDR3 length equals 20 residues. The trim removed 4 bases at V and 2 bases at J, leaving 17 bases unmatched. The CDR3 sequence is CASSLKGGSGLAGPTYEQYF. CDR3 coding DNA: TGTGCCAGCTCACTCAAGGGGGGGTCGGGACTAGCGGGACCTACCTACGAGCAGTACTTC.

There are a few counts of this clone. This chain connects TRBV28 to TRBJ1-2; weak D call: TRBD1 (5 bases). The CDR3 spans 12 residues. CDR1 MDHEN and CDR2 SYDVKM come from the germline V gene. V lost 5 bases to trimming and J lost 5 bases, with 9 bases between them. CDR3 region: CASSGTDYGYTF. The CDR3 nucleotides are TGTGCCAGCAGTGGGACGGATTATGGCTACACCTTC.

This clone was counted only a few times. The chain joins TRBV4-3 to TRBJ1-2; TRBD1 agrees at 7 bases. This CDR3 region has 15 residues. Germline-derived CDR1 and CDR2 are LGHNA and YSLEER. The junction had 9 bases not matched to a gene; V was cut back by 1 base and J by 7 bases. This CDR3 is CASSQAGTVSRGYTF. CDR3 sequence (DNA): TGCGCCAGCAGCCAAGCCGGGACAGTCTCTCGTGGCTACACCTTC.

The V and J genes are TRBV20-1 and TRBJ2-1; 9 bases map to TRBD2. Looked up from germline, CDR1 is DFQATT and CDR2 is SNEGSKA (reference sequence). Trimming cost V 8 bases and J 7 bases; bases outside gene matches: 18. CDR3 size: 16 residues. This CDR3 is CSLEVSSGDRRNEQFF. CDR3 bases: TGCAGTCTCGAGGTGTCTAGCGGGGATCGCCGAAATGAGCAGTTCTTC.

This clone occurred a few times. A read error may be the cause here, since a much bigger clone is one base away. Since no conserved phenylalanine or tryptophan closes the CDR3, a read error is the likely cause. This chain connects TRBV10-3 to TRBJ2-1; TRBD2 matches at 8 bases. Germline CDR1 ENHRY, CDR2 SYGVKD. The CDR3 is 16 amino acids. Trimming at V came to 7 bases and at J to 6 bases, leaving 14 bases not matched to a gene. CDR3 nucleotides: TGTGCCATCAACTCCAGAGGATCGGGAGGGTCCAATGAGCAGTTCCTC. Protein sequence: CAINSRGSGGSNEQFL.

The chain combines TRBV15 with TRBJ2-7; 8 bases are shared with TRBD2. Germline V gene data show CDR1 as LNHNV and CDR2 as YYDKDF (reference sequence). The V and J ends lost 5 bases and 0 bases, in that order; junction bases with no gene match: 6. This CDR3 is built from 15 residues. The CDR3 region has the DNA TGTGCCACCAGCCATCGGGGGGGGGACTCCTACGAGCAGTACTTC. The encoded protein is CATSHRGGDSYEQYF.

The J gene is TRBJ1-1, the V gene TRBV12-3 or TRBV12-4, with 10 bases aligning to TRBD1. The ends lost 5 bases at V and 4 bases at J; junction bases unmatched: 4. This CDR3 spans 14 amino acids. This chain's CDR3 is CASSLDRGITEAFF. For the CDR3, the DNA is TGTGCCAGCAGTCTGGACAGGGGGATCACTGAAGCTTTCTTT.

The DNA of the CDR3 is TGCAGTGCTAGACAGAGGGTTAAGCCCCAGCATTTT. It translates to CSARQRVKPQHF. The gene calls are TRBV20-1 and TRBJ1-5; D not certain. Germline CDR1 reads DFQATT; CDR2 reads SNEGSKA (reference sequence). Trimming removed 2 bases from V and 8 bases from J, with 10 bases in between. This CDR3 comprises 12 residues.

This clone came up a few times. The junction and the germline gene differ at one end; a read error may be behind it. The genes are TRBV2 and TRBJ1-5; D not certain. Looked up from germline, CDR1 is SNHLY and CDR2 is FYNNEI. The CDR3 sequence is 12 residues long. This CDR3 reads CASNRGNHPQHF. The CDR3 DNA is TGTGCCAGCAACCGAGGGAATCATCCCCAGCATTTT.

This clone was recorded at least ten times. V gene TRBV7-2 combines with J gene TRBJ2-3; a possible D gene is TRBD1 (6 bases). The CDR3 runs to 15 residues. V lost 4 bases and J lost 4, with 15 bases in between. In germline, CDR1 is SGHTA, CDR2 FQGNSA. CDR3 coding DNA: TGTGCCAGCAGCTCAGGGGCCGGCCCCTCAGATACGCAGTATTTT. It codes for CASSSGAGPSDTQYF.

J is TRBJ2-5 and V is TRBV3-1; tentative D call: TRBD2 (5 bases). Trimming stripped 5 bases from V and 1 base from J, with 11 bases between. The germline V gene encodes CDR1 LGHDT and CDR2 YNNKEL (reference sequence). This CDR3 spans 14 amino acids. The CDR3 loop is CASSGSDLQETQYF. In DNA form, the CDR3 reads TGTGCCAGCAGCGGGAGTGATCTCCAAGAGACCCAGTACTTC.

This clone was observed a handful of times. CDR3 amino acids: CASSLLRAGGYEQYV. DNA of the CDR3: TGTGCCAGCAGCTTACTGAGGGCGGGAGGATACGAGCAGTACGTC. The rearrangement uses TRBV6-2 or TRBV6-3 and TRBJ2-7; 8 nucleotides agree with TRBD2. The CDR3 length is 15 residues. V lost 6 bases to trimming and J lost 4 bases; unmatched junction nucleotides: 11. The germline V gene has CDR1 MNHEY and CDR2 SVGEGT.

CDR3 bases: TGTGCCAGCAGTGAAGCGGTTATGGGGACGAACACCGGGGAGCTGTTTTTT. Translated, it gives CASSEAVMGTNTGELFF. The chain recombines TRBV6-1 with TRBJ2-2; no clear D. Trimming shortened V by 0 bases and J by 0 bases, and 11 bases separated the two germline ends. The CDR3 is made up of 17 amino acids. CDR1 and CDR2 (germline): MNHNS, SASEGT.

The chain carries TRBV14 and TRBJ2-1, with D perhaps matching TRBD1 or TRBD2 (5 bases each). V was clipped by 3 bases and J by 6 bases, with 15 bases between them. Germline CDR1 reads SGHDN; CDR2 reads FVKESK. This CDR3 is built from 15 residues. The CDR3 reads CASSQMGETSNEQFF. In DNA, the CDR3 is TGTGCCAGCAGCCAGATGGGGGAGACGAGCAATGAGCAGTTCTTC.

The chain joins TRBV9 to TRBJ2-3; no firm D call. CDR1 SGDLS and CDR2 YYNGEE come from the germline V gene. Trimming took off 1 base at V and 1 base at J, with 7 bases between the two ends. The CDR3 contains 14 residues. The CDR3 coding sequence is TGTGCCAGCAGCGTAAAGGAGCGCACAGATACGCAGTATTTT. Encoded protein: CASSVKERTDTQYF. The full variable domain, rest sourced from reference TRBV9 and TRBJ2-3, is DSGVTQTPKHLITATGQRVTLRCSPRSGDLSVYWYQQSLDQGLQFLIQYYNGEERAKGNILERFSAQQFPDLHSELNLSSLELGDSALYFCASSVKERTDTQYFGPGTRLTVL.

This clone was recorded only once. CDR3 sequence reads: CASSSRTSGTRNEQFF. The CDR3 nucleotides read TGTGCCAGCAGCTCCCGGACTAGCGGGACCCGGAATGAGCAGTTCTTC. The chain employs TRBV9 and TRBJ2-1; 12 bases match TRBD2. The germline V gene has CDR1 SGDLS and CDR2 YYNGEE. V lost 4 bases to trimming and J lost 7 bases; unmatched junction nucleotides: 9. The CDR3 consists of 16 residues.

There are many counts of this clone. This CDR3 is CASSRGGNTEAFF. The CDR3 DNA sequence: TGTGCCAGTAGTAGAGGGGGCAACACTGAAGCTTTCTTT. V gene TRBV19 combines with J gene TRBJ1-1, with TRBD1 matching 7 bases. The CDR3 is 13 amino acids. With V trimmed by 4 bases and J by 2 bases, 1 base remained unmatched. Germline loops: CDR1 LNHDA, CDR2 SQIVND (reference sequence).